This T cell receptor (beta chain) was captured by sequencing in a study of cytomegalovirus exposure and HLA in healthy donors. Notes on the study in general: A later analysis linked a missense variant in DCLRE1C to the trimming of TCR beta V and J genes.

Notes on this clone: Antigen unknown.

The PCR ran on 60 Vbeta and 13 Jbeta primers. Sequencing was performed with immunoSEQ multiplex PCR; in TCRdb, only in-frame clones are kept and a portion is missing. The sample has approximately 93,000 clones; roughly 63% are singletons. The donors (healthy individuals) were bone marrow donors. Donors had nominal health at sampling but likely had unrecorded immune exposures. This CDR3 spans 14 amino acids. Germline CDR1 MNHNY, CDR2 SVGAGI (reference sequence). The V end was cut by 2 bases, the J end by 0 bases, with 8 bases between. This clonotype was obtained from a boy younger than 18 in good health and CMV-seropositive. V gene TRBV6-6 combines with J gene TRBJ2-7; D unclear. Material: PBMCs. CDR3 region: CASSYGATSYEQYF. The CDR3 DNA is TGTGCCAGCAGTTACGGTGCTACCTCCTACGAGCAGTACTTC.